This T cell receptor (beta chain) is drawn from a study of blood T cell repertoires in COVID-19. As for the study in general: Acute-phase and convalescent COVID-19 samples originated in the United States, Italy and Spain. In each case, the material was cDNA or gDNA derived from T cells, B-cell-depleted T cells, or PBMCs.

Per the original data handling: Counts of nucleated cells, estimated from reference gene primer amplification, were obtained. Produced via immunoSEQ multiplex PCR; TCRdb's table is partial and in-frame only. V and J calls plus clone size are reproduced from that table; the DNA served to infer D and trimming. In the table there are about 210,000 clones, roughly 82% of which are singletons. Germline V CDR1 and CDR2: SGHTA, FQGNSA. V lost 3 bases to trimming and J lost 2 bases; unmatched junction nucleotides: 6. The CDR3 has 15 amino acids. The sample consisted of peripheral blood. This TCR was sampled from a middle-aged woman with acute or convalescent COVID-19. This chain links TRBV7-2 with TRBJ2-7; 8 bases are a match to TRBD2. The CDR3 coding sequence is TGTGCCAGCAGCTTGGAAACTAGCGGACCCTACGAGCAGTACTTC. Residues: CASSLETSGPYEQYF. The whole variable domain, remainder taken from reference TRBV7-2 and TRBJ2-7, is GAGVSQSPSNKVTEKGKDVELRCDPISGHTALYWYRQSLGQGLEFLIYFQGNSAPDKSGLPSDRFSAERTGGSVSTLTIQRTQQEDSAVYLCASSLETSGPYEQYFGPGTRLTVT.